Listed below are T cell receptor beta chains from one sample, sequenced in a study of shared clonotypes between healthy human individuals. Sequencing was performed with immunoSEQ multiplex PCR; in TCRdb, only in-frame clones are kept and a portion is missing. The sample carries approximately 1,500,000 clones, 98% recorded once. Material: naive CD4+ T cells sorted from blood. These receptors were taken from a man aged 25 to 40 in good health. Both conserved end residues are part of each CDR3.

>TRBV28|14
CASMAGGSLWAQHF
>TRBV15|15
CATSRGGLYYNEQFF
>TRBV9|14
CASSEGSFRNIQYF
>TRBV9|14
CASSVEQGAYEQYF
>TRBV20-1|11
CSASLGREQYF
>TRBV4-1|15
CASSQADRVADTQYF
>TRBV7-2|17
CASSPLPLLGSYNEQFF
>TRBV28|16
CASTGAGGVSAYEQYF
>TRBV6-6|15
CASSYGGTRLNEQFF
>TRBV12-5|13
CASAITQYTEAFF
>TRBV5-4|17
CASSPGTGNVMNTEAFF
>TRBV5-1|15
CASSGRDRGLDTQYF
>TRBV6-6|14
CASSYRDTTDTQYF
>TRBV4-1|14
CASSQVAGGETQYF
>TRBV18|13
CASSRDRSTEAFF
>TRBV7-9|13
CASSTGRGTEAFF
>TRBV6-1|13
CASKYLSGNTIYF
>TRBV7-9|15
CASSWKSGVLDEQFF
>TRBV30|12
CAWTSGPYEQYF
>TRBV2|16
CASSEALLAGVGELFF
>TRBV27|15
CASSPRPGGEYEQYF
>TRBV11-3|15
CASSYGAGGRNEQFF